The 31 T cell receptor beta chains reported below all come from one sample, sequenced in a study of human T cells and chemical hapten exposure (dated by TCRdb to the early 2020s). To prepare the library, RACE was applied. Sequencing was carried out with a NextSeq 500. TCRdb took the public reads, trimmed them with fastp at Q25, ran MiXCR for clone calling and kept in-frame beta chains. Each entry merges the rows of one CDR3 protein and shows their most common DNA and genes. This sample comprises 330,000 or so distinct CDR3 sequences, 6% to 7% of them detected only once. The ten biggest clones cover 5% to 6% of the sample. What the time point label conveys for this sample: patch test 2, 6 weeks after DPC sensitization. This specimen's treatment or condition label, interpreted: therapeutic diphenylcyclopropenone sensitization with weekly scalp DPC. The material was whole blood, obtained in connection with sensitization to the hapten diphenylcyclopropenone (DPC). The receptors come from a woman younger than 30 with alopecia areata. Some clones in this sample may be carry-over from other donors' samples.

This clonotype was counted ten times or more. This chain uses TRBV27 with TRBJ1-5; D might be TRBD1 (5 bases). Germline V lookup: CDR1 MNHEY, CDR2 SMNVEV (reference sequence). The CDR3 spans 15 residues. V was cut by 5 bases and J by 4 bases, with 15 bases left in between. The CDR3 bases are TGTGCCAGCAGTGGGGGAATCGACGGTAATCAGCCCCAGCATTTT. This gives the protein CASSGGIDGNQPQHF.

V is TRBV5-1 and J is TRBJ2-3, with D unresolved. Per the germline V gene, CDR1 is SGHRS and CDR2 is YFSETQ. Deletions cut 4 bases from V and 2 bases from J, with 8 bases between. This CDR3 has 13 amino acids. The chain's CDR3 is CASSVLPTDTQYF. In DNA form, the CDR3 reads TGCGCCAGCAGCGTTCTACCCACAGATACGCAGTATTTT.

The rearrangement uses TRBV6-2 or TRBV6-3 and TRBJ2-3, with 7 bases aligning to TRBD1. The V segment lost 10 bases and the J segment 4 bases; nucleotides outside the gene matches: 2. Germline CDR1 and CDR2: MNHEY and SVGEGT. The CDR3 has 11 residues. The CDR3 DNA reads as TGTGCCAAAGGACAGGCAGATACGCAGTATTTT. Its protein is CAKGQADTQYF.

This clonotype was picked up many times. V is TRBV6-2 or TRBV6-3 and J is TRBJ1-5; possibly TRBD1 for D (5 bases). The CDR3 runs 13 residues. Per germline, CDR1 MNHEY and CDR2 SVGEGT. The V end was cut by 4 bases, the J end by 7 bases, with 11 bases between. CDR3 nucleotide sequence: TGTGCCAGCAGTTCTCAGGGTTTCCAGCCCCAGCATTTT. The encoded protein is CASSSQGFQPQHF.

Ten or more counts support this clonotype. The V gene is TRBV7-3, the J gene TRBJ2-2; D is ambiguous. CDR1 and CDR2 (germline): SGHTA, FQGTGA. V was clipped by 2 bases and J by 5 bases, with 12 bases between them. This CDR3 is 15 amino acids long. DNA for the CDR3: TGTGCCAGCAGCTTACAACTCTCTGGGACCGGGGAGCTGTTTTTT. This codes for CASSLQLSGTGELFF.

This clonotype has at least ten counts. The rearrangement uses TRBV29-1 and TRBJ1-2, with unresolved D. V lost 0 bases and J 4 bases, leaving 12 bases between the germline ends. Germline-derived CDR1 and CDR2 are SQVTM and ANQGSEA. CDR3 length: 14 residues. This CDR3 is CSVEDREGLYGYTF. DNA of the CDR3: TGCAGCGTTGAAGATCGGGAAGGGCTCTATGGCTACACCTTC. Full variable domain (rest looked up from reference TRBV29-1 and TRBJ1-2): SAVISQKPSRDICQRGTSLTIQCQVDSQVTMMFWYRQQPGQSLTLIATANQGSEATYESGFVIDKFPISRPNLTFSTLTVSNMSPEDSSIYLCSVEDREGLYGYTFGSGTRLTVV.

This clonotype was detected only a few times. V and J are TRBV12-3 or TRBV12-4 and TRBJ2-3; possibly TRBD1 or TRBD2 for D (6 bases each). The CDR3 covers 16 residues. V was pared by 5 bases and J by 1 base, with 16 bases between. DNA of the CDR3: TGTGCCAGCAGTCCTTCCCGAGGGGGGCGCACAGATACGCAGTATTTT. Its protein product is CASSPSRGGRTDTQYF.

A few counts support this clonotype. The chain joins TRBV28 to TRBJ2-5, with TRBD2 matching over 10 bases. Germline V lookup: CDR1 MDHEN, CDR2 SYDVKM. The junction had 5 bases not matched to a gene; V was cut back by 5 bases and J by 2 bases. The CDR3 is made up of 15 amino acids. This chain's CDR3 is CASSNGLAAQETQYF. In DNA, the CDR3 is TGTGCCAGCAGTAACGGACTAGCGGCACAAGAGACCCAGTACTTC.

CDR3 bases: TGTGCCAGCAGAACCCTAGCGGGGGGCACAGATACGCAGTATTTT. Protein: CASRTLAGGTDTQYF. The chain carries TRBV27 and TRBJ2-3; 10 bases fit TRBD2. This CDR3 spans 15 amino acids. The germline CDR1 and CDR2 sequences are MNHEY and SMNVEV (reference sequence). The J segment lost 1 base and the V segment lost 6 bases, leaving 4 bases of the junction unmatched.

This clonotype was recorded a few times. The gene calls are TRBV5-1 and TRBJ1-5; no firm D call. Germline V gene data show CDR1 as SGHRS and CDR2 as YFSETQ. V was shortened by 0 bases and J by 4 bases, with 11 bases between the two germline ends. The CDR3 runs 15 residues. Written as DNA, the CDR3 is TGCGCCAGCAGCTTGGAACCACTTGGGAATCAGCCCCAGCATTTT. This sequence encodes CASSLEPLGNQPQHF.

V is TRBV12-3 or TRBV12-4 and J is TRBJ2-3; maybe TRBD2 (5 bases). The V and J ends lost 4 bases and 4 bases respectively, with 15 bases between them. The CDR3 is 15 residues long. The CDR3 coding sequence is TGTGCCAGCAGTTCGTTACGGGGAACCCCAGATACGCAGTATTTT. Translating gives CASSSLRGTPDTQYF.

This clonotype was picked up many times. V and J are TRBV9 and TRBJ1-1; the D is unclear. V was trimmed by 3 bases and J by 5 bases, leaving 11 bases between them. The CDR3 runs to 13 residues. Per the germline V gene, CDR1 is SGDLS and CDR2 is YYNGEE. CDR3 amino acids: CASSASLRTEAFF. The DNA of the CDR3 is TGTGCCAGCAGCGCCTCCCTGAGGACTGAAGCTTTCTTT.

Many counts were recorded for this clonotype. The J gene is TRBJ1-5, the V gene TRBV6-2 or TRBV6-3; D might be TRBD1 (5 bases). CDR1 and CDR2 from the germline V gene are MNHEY and SVGEGT. The CDR3 has 15 amino acids. V lost 2 bases to trimming and J lost 4 bases, with 12 bases between them. CDR3 coding DNA: TGTGCCAGCAGTTACGGGGGGAGTAGGAATCAGCCCCAGCATTTT. It translates to CASSYGGSRNQPQHF.

The rearrangement joins TRBV3-1 to TRBJ2-7; no definite D call. V was clipped by 1 base and J by 3 bases, with 10 bases between them. The CDR3 runs to 14 residues. The germline gives CDR1 LGHDT, CDR2 YNNKEL (reference sequence). CDR3: CASSQVAVRYEQYF. Here the CDR3 DNA reads TGTGCCAGCAGCCAAGTTGCGGTTCGCTACGAGCAGTACTTC.

This chain joins TRBV6-2 or TRBV6-3 and TRBJ2-5; the D gene is possibly TRBD1 (5 bases). The V gene lost 2 bases and the J gene lost 5 bases, with 9 bases spanning the gap. The germline V gene encodes CDR1 MNHEY and CDR2 SVGEGT. This CDR3 is built from 13 residues. CDR3 protein: CASSYTGRETQYF. The DNA for the CDR3 is TGTGCCAGCAGTTACACAGGAAGGGAGACCCAGTACTTC.

This clonotype was seen only a few times. The junction departs from germline at one end; a sequencing error may be responsible. CDR3 DNA sequence: TGTGCCAGCAGCTACTCAGGGAGCAGGGGGTTCTACGAGCAGTACTTC. Translating gives CASSYSGSRGFYEQYF. The chain employs TRBV6-5 and TRBJ2-7, with 7 bases matching TRBD1. The CDR3 sequence is 16 residues long. Germline loops: CDR1 MNHEY, CDR2 SVGAGI.

In this sample, this clonotype turned up many times. The V call is TRBV7-8, the J call TRBJ1-1; 8 nucleotides agree with TRBD1. The CDR3 sequence is 17 residues long. Per germline, CDR1 SGHVS and CDR2 FQNEAQ. V lost 0 bases and J lost 1; bases outside the gene matches: 7. The DNA of the CDR3 is TGTGCCAGCAGCTTAGCAAAAGGACAGGGAACGAACACTGAAGCTTTCTTT. It encodes CASSLAKGQGTNTEAFF. Based on the CDR3 plus reference TRBV7-8 and TRBJ1-1, the full variable domain is GAGVSQSPRYKVAKRGQDVALRCDPISGHVSLFWYQQALGQGPEFLTYFQNEAQLDKSGLPSDRFFAERPEGSVSTLKIQRTQQEDSAVYLCASSLAKGQGTNTEAFFGQGTRLTVV.

The table lists this clonotype with a few counts. V and J are TRBV6-1 and TRBJ2-7; 10 positions match TRBD1. The germline gives CDR1 MNHNS, CDR2 SASEGT. The ends lost 6 bases at V and 4 bases at J; junction bases unmatched: 9. The CDR3 is made up of 15 amino acids. CDR3 nucleotide sequence: TGTGCCAGCAGCCATTCCGGGACAGGGGAGTACGAGCAGTACTTC. This sequence encodes CASSHSGTGEYEQYF.

This clonotype was picked up a small number of times. The chain combines TRBV6-2 or TRBV6-3 with TRBJ1-1; D is perhaps TRBD1 (5 bases). Germline CDR1 reads MNHEY; CDR2 reads SVGEGT. The CDR3 has 15 amino acids. The V end was cut by 6 bases, the J end by 2 bases, with 16 bases between. The CDR3 protein is CASRNWGTDNTEAFF. CDR3 nucleotides: TGTGCCAGCAGGAACTGGGGGACCGACAACACTGAAGCTTTCTTT.

The CDR3 DNA reads as TGCAGTGCCCCCCCCGCGGGTCTTCCAGGACGTGGCTACACCTTC. Protein product: CSAPPAGLPGRGYTF. The V and J genes are TRBV20-1 and TRBJ1-2; D gene unclear. CDR1 DFQATT and CDR2 SNEGSKA come from the germline V gene (reference sequence). Trimming left V 6 bases short and J 7 bases short, with 24 bases between. The CDR3 spans 15 residues.

This clonotype was seen many times. The rearrangement uses TRBV7-6 and TRBJ1-5; D gene ambiguous. This CDR3 has 13 amino acids. V lost 6 bases and J lost 4, with 10 bases in between. Germline-derived CDR1 and CDR2 are SGHVS and FNYEAQ. The CDR3 DNA sequence: TGTGCCAGCAGTTCGGAGCCTAATCAGCCCCAGCATTTT. Translated, it gives CASSSEPNQPQHF. The full variable domain, with the rest looked up from reference TRBV7-6 and TRBJ1-5, is GAGVSQSPRYKVTKRGQDVALRCDPISGHVSLYWYRQALGQGPEFLTYFNYEAQQDKSGLPNDRFSAERPEGSISTLTIQRTEQRDSAMYRCASSSEPNQPQHFGDGTRLSIL.

The table lists this clonotype with many counts. The rearrangement uses TRBV19 and TRBJ1-5; 9 bases agree with TRBD1. The CDR3 spans 14 residues. With 6 bases clipped from V and 4 bases from J, the junction kept 4 bases outside the gene matches. Germline CDR1 LNHDA, CDR2 SQIVND (reference sequence). CDR3 bases: TGTGCCAGTAGGAGACAGGGGGAAAATCAGCCCCAGCATTTT. Translation gives CASRRQGENQPQHF.

This clonotype was detected many times. V usage is TRBV27 and J usage is TRBJ2-5; D may be TRBD1 (6 bases). The CDR3 runs 14 residues. V lost 4 bases and J 1 base, leaving 10 bases between the germline ends. The germline CDR1 and CDR2 sequences are MNHEY and SMNVEV (reference sequence). The CDR3 DNA is TGTGCCAGCAGTTCACGGGACACCCAAGAGACCCAGTACTTC. It yields the protein CASSSRDTQETQYF.

The chain carries TRBV3-1 and TRBJ1-6; no definite D call. CDR3 length: 17 amino acids. Germline V gene lookup returns CDR1 LGHDT and CDR2 YNNKEL (reference sequence). Trimming left V 0 bases short and J 7 bases short, with 16 bases between. The CDR3 DNA is TGTGCCAGCAGCCAAGAACCCCTGGGTCCGGTCAATTCACCCCTCCACTTT. It specifies CASSQEPLGPVNSPLHF.

With regard to this clonotype: A much larger clone sits a single nucleotide away, making a read error possible. The chain couples TRBV12-3 or TRBV12-4 to TRBJ1-5, with D hard to call. This CDR3 is 15 amino acids long. CDR3 residues: CASSSSLQPSQPRHF. CDR3 DNA: TGTGCCAGCAGTTCCTCCCTACAGCCCAGTCAGCCCCGGCATTTT.

This clonotype was seen repeatedly, ten times or more. The CDR3 bases are TGTGCCATCAGTGAGCTGACAGACACCTACGAGCAGTACTTC. Encoded protein: CAISELTDTYEQYF. The J gene is TRBJ2-7, the V gene TRBV10-3; D might be TRBD1 (5 bases). Germline CDR1 and CDR2: ENHRY and SYGVKD. Trimming pared 2 bases from V and 2 bases from J, leaving 10 bases between. The CDR3 is 14 amino acids.

This clonotype has at least ten counts. This chain uses TRBV12-3 or TRBV12-4 with TRBJ1-2, with D possibly matching TRBD1 (5 bases). Trimming took 7 bases from V and 6 from J, leaving 21 bases between them. The CDR3 spans 15 residues. CDR3 residues: CASKIRDGGTHGYTF. DNA for the CDR3: TGTGCCAGCAAGATTAGGGACGGGGGGACCCATGGCTACACCTTC.

CDR3 amino acids: CASSLTSGAPSTDTQYF. The CDR3 DNA sequence: TGTGCCAGCAGCTTAACTAGCGGGGCACCTTCCACAGATACGCAGTATTTT. V gene TRBV7-2 combines with J gene TRBJ2-3, with 10 bases matching TRBD2. V shed 2 bases and J 2 bases; nucleotides not matched to a gene: 7. In germline, CDR1 is SGHTA, CDR2 FQGNSA. The CDR3 is 17 residues long.

The CDR3 loop reads CSVRDGPSGELFF. The DNA of the CDR3 is TGCAGTGTTCGGGACGGCCCTTCGGGGGAGCTGTTTTTT. The gene calls are TRBV20-1 and TRBJ2-2; D tentatively fits TRBD1 or TRBD2 (5 bases each). This CDR3 spans 13 amino acids. The V end was cut by 7 bases, the J end by 8 bases, with 17 bases between. Looked up from germline, CDR1 is DFQATT and CDR2 is SNEGSKA (reference sequence).

The chain joins TRBV27 to TRBJ2-3; D is ambiguous. CDR3 length: 11 residues. Trimming shortened V by 4 bases and J by 7 bases, and 6 bases separated the two germline ends. The germline V gene encodes CDR1 MNHEY and CDR2 SMNVEV (reference sequence). This chain's CDR3 is CASSSLNTQYF. The CDR3 DNA reads as TGTGCCAGCAGTTCGTTGAATACGCAGTATTTT.

The chain recombines TRBV9 with TRBJ2-5; 7 positions match TRBD1. Germline V CDR1 and CDR2: SGDLS, YYNGEE. V lost 4 bases and J lost 2; bases outside the gene matches: 5. This CDR3 comprises 14 residues. The DNA of the CDR3 is TGTGCCAGCAGCCCGGGACAGCTGCAAGAGACCCAGTACTTC. It codes for CASSPGQLQETQYF.